This T cell receptor beta chain was sequenced during a study of T cells in Graves' hyperthyroidism and ophthalmopathy. V lost 2 bases to trimming and J lost 2 bases; unmatched junction nucleotides: 5. Per germline, CDR1 SGHRS and CDR2 YFSETQ. CDR3 length equals 16 residues. This clonotype was counted ten times or more. TCR beta CDR3 region amplification was performed from RNA transcripts. A first-round RT-PCR of the TCR CDR3 used the HTBI primer set. One entry per CDR3 protein results from TCRdb running MiXCR on the multiplex PCR reads. The data hold about 400,000 distinct CDR3 sequences, with around 14% observed a single time.

The source of this sequence is a woman aged 18-29 years with Graves' hyperthyroidism. This chain connects TRBV5-1 to TRBJ2-2; TRBD1 matches 8 bases. The sequencing sample was made of blood. DNA of the CDR3: TGCGCCAGCAGCTTATCGCAGGGGGCCAACACCGGGGAGCTGTTTTTT. Translating gives CASSLSQGANTGELFF.